The 27 T cell receptor beta chains listed next were all sequenced from one sample in a study of cytomegalovirus exposure and HLA in healthy donors. Here immunoSEQ multiplex PCR was the method, and the copy in TCRdb shows in-frame clones only, minus some. Altogether fewer than 250,000 clones are present, around 87% being singletons, with the ten largest covering more than 1.5%. The sequenced material came from PBMCs. These receptors all stem from a woman aged 18-35 years in good health and CMV-seropositive.

This clone has a handful of counts. This chain joins TRBV6-1 and TRBJ1-5; D gene unclear. The CDR3 has 14 amino acids. Germline loops: CDR1 MNHNS, CDR2 SASEGT. Trimming cost V 4 bases and J 3 bases, with 10 bases left between them. The CDR3 sequence is CASSVVGVNQPQHF. The DNA for the CDR3 is TGTGCCAGCAGTGTGGTCGGGGTCAATCAGCCCCAGCATTTT.

CDR3 amino acids: CASSRSGASTDTQYF. CDR3 in DNA: TGTGCCAGCAGTAGGTCGGGTGCGAGCACAGATACGCAGTATTTT. The chain joins TRBV2 to TRBJ2-3; D unresolved. V was clipped by 5 bases and J by 0 bases, with 12 bases between them. The CDR3 is made up of 15 amino acids. Germline-derived CDR1 and CDR2 are SNHLY and FYNNEI.

This chain uses TRBV19 with TRBJ1-1; TRBD1 might be the D (5 bases). The V and J ends lost 8 bases and 4 bases respectively, with 11 bases between them. This CDR3 spans 12 amino acids. Germline CDR1 and CDR2: LNHDA and SQIVND (reference sequence). The CDR3 DNA reads as TGTGCCAGTCACAGGTGGGGCACTGAAGCTTTCTTT. This encodes CASHRWGTEAFF.

The V call is TRBV29-1, the J call TRBJ2-1; 8 bases align to TRBD1. This CDR3 is built from 15 residues. Germline V gene sequence: CDR1 SQVTM, CDR2 ANQGSEA. With V trimmed by 4 bases and J by 1 base, 6 bases remained unmatched. The CDR3 DNA reads as TGCAGCGTTGGACAGGGGAGGAGGTCCTACAATGAGCAGTTCTTC. Translation: CSVGQGRRSYNEQFF.

The V call is TRBV30, the J call TRBJ2-5; D remains unclear. The CDR3 contains 16 residues. Germline V lookup: CDR1 GTSNPN, CDR2 SVGIG (reference sequence). Trimming pared 0 bases from V and 5 bases from J, leaving 19 bases between. CDR3 region: CAWSVRVKKPSETQYF. The DNA for the CDR3 is TGTGCCTGGAGTGTAAGAGTGAAGAAACCCTCCGAGACCCAGTACTTC. Using reference TRBV30 and TRBJ2-5 for the parts outside the CDR3, the full variable domain is SQTIHQWPATLVQPVGSPLSLECTVEGTSNPNLYWYRQAAGRGLQLLFYSVGIGQISSEVPQNLSASRPQDRQFILSSKKLLLSDSGFYLCAWSVRVKKPSETQYFGPGTRLLVL.

CDR3 DNA sequence: TGTGCCTGCCAATGGGGCCGCACAGATACGCAGTATTTT. Its protein is CACQWGRTDTQYF. This chain links TRBV5-5 with TRBJ2-3, with D perhaps matching TRBD1 (5 bases). With 10 bases removed from V and 1 base from J, the gap between germline ends came to 13 bases. This CDR3 is 13 amino acids long. Germline V gives CDR1 SGHKS, CDR2 YYEKEE (reference sequence).

This clone was observed once. Germline is not matched at one junction end, which may reflect a read error. The V gene is TRBV27, the J gene TRBJ1-1; 7 nucleotides agree with TRBD1. The CDR3 has 15 amino acids. The germline gives CDR1 MNHEY, CDR2 SMNVEV (reference sequence). CDR3 in amino acids: CASSLSPGQRTEAFF. In DNA form, the CDR3 reads TGTGCCAGCAGTCTATCACCGGGACAGAGGACTGAAGCTTTCTTT.

The chain couples TRBV19 to TRBJ2-7; TRBD1 might be the D (6 bases). The CDR3 spans 14 residues. The V gene lost 4 bases and the J gene lost 5 bases, with 15 bases spanning the gap. Germline V gene lookup returns CDR1 LNHDA and CDR2 SQIVND (reference sequence). The CDR3 DNA follows: TGTGCCAGTAGTAAAGACAGGTATCCCCACGAGCAGTACTTC. Protein: CASSKDRYPHEQYF.

This clone was observed a few times. V and J are TRBV19 and TRBJ1-2; perhaps TRBD1 as D (5 bases). Looked up from germline, CDR1 is LNHDA and CDR2 is SQIVND (reference sequence). This CDR3 spans 14 amino acids. Trimming shortened V by 0 bases and J by 8 bases, and 13 bases separated the two germline ends. CDR3 sequence: CASSIDRGSGGYTF. CDR3 nucleotide sequence: TGTGCCAGTAGTATAGATCGGGGGTCAGGAGGCTACACCTTC.

The rearrangement joins TRBV28 to TRBJ1-2, with TRBD1 matching over 7 bases. This CDR3 is 15 amino acids long. CDR1 and CDR2 from the germline V gene are MDHEN and SYDVKM. V lost 5 bases to trimming and J lost 5 bases; unmatched junction nucleotides: 11. CDR3 region: CASSPQGGRVYGYTF. The DNA for the CDR3 is TGTGCCAGCAGTCCTCAGGGGGGAAGAGTGTATGGCTACACCTTC.

Details on this clone: Sequence at one end of the junction differs from germline and may be a read error. This CDR3 reads CATSPRASEKLFF. As DNA, the CDR3 is TGTGCCACCAGTCCCAGGGCGAGCGAAAAACTGTTTTTT. V and J are TRBV6-6 and TRBJ1-4, with a tentative D call TRBD1 (5 bases). Germline loops: CDR1 MNHNY, CDR2 SVGAGI (reference sequence). CDR3 length: 13 residues.

This chain connects TRBV5-4 to TRBJ1-2; 11 bases agree with TRBD1. The CDR3 extends over 17 amino acids. Germline CDR1 reads SGHNT; CDR2 reads YYREEE (reference sequence). V trimming: 3 bases; J trimming: 5 bases; junction bases outside the gene matches: 12. This chain's CDR3 is CASSSGQGGELVYGYTF. As DNA, the CDR3 is TGTGCCAGCAGCTCGGGACAGGGGGGCGAGTTAGTGTATGGCTACACCTTC.

The rearrangement links TRBV5-1 to TRBJ2-7, with 9 nucleotides matching TRBD2. The CDR3 sequence is 16 residues long. With 3 bases clipped from V and 6 bases from J, the junction kept 13 bases outside the gene matches. In germline, CDR1 is SGHRS, CDR2 YFSETQ. The CDR3 is CASSSLAGETPGEQYF. DNA for the CDR3: TGCGCCAGCAGCTCATTAGCGGGAGAAACCCCCGGCGAGCAGTACTTC.

This clone was counted a single time. This rearrangement joins TRBV14 to TRBJ2-4; a possible D gene is TRBD1 (6 bases). Trimming took 1 base from V and 2 from J, leaving 15 bases between them. The CDR3 consists of 17 residues. Germline V CDR1 and CDR2: SGHDN, FVKESK. The CDR3 sequence: CASSQALTRGTKNIQYF. CDR3 coding DNA: TGTGCCAGCAGCCAAGCACTCACTAGGGGGACCAAAAACATTCAGTACTTC.

The chain couples TRBV7-9 to TRBJ1-1, with D uncertain. The length of the CDR3 is 15 residues. Germline V gene data show CDR1 as SEHNR and CDR2 as FQNEAQ (reference sequence). The V end lost 5 bases, the J end lost 5 bases, and 18 bases lay between the germline ends. CDR3 sequence reads: CASSPSYGRRTEAFF. The CDR3 nucleotides are TGTGCCAGCAGCCCTTCGTACGGAAGGCGGACTGAAGCTTTCTTT.

V is TRBV6-5 and J is TRBJ2-7; D possibly corresponds to TRBD2 (6 bases). This CDR3 has 16 residues. Germline values: CDR1 MNHEY, CDR2 SVGAGI. V was shortened by 0 bases and J by 3 bases, with 15 bases between the two germline ends. The CDR3 here is CASSYSMPGEHYEQYF. The CDR3 region has the DNA TGTGCCAGCAGTTACTCGATGCCGGGGGAACACTACGAGCAGTACTTC.

This clone has a handful of counts. The chain is built from TRBV2 and TRBJ1-2; possible D gene TRBD1, 6 bases. Germline CDR1 reads SNHLY; CDR2 reads FYNNEI. This CDR3 region has 13 residues. V lost 8 bases, J lost 2 bases, and 12 bases lay in between. CDR3 in DNA: TGTGCCAGCTACCCCACAGGGAACTATGGCTACACCTTC. It is translated as CASYPTGNYGYTF.

This chain uses TRBV21-1 with TRBJ2-2; the table's D call of TRBD2 was not tested on the DNA. TRBV21-1 is shown as a pseudogene. The length of the CDR3 is 17 residues. Here the CDR3 DNA reads TGTGCCAGCAGCAAAGTAACAGCGGGAATCGAGACCGGGGAGCTGTTTTTT. Encoded protein: CASSKVTAGIETGELFF.

Many counts were recorded for this clone. The chain carries TRBV27 and TRBJ1-1; 7 positions match TRBD1. The CDR3 extends over 14 amino acids. V gave up 5 bases and J gave up 4 bases; unmatched junction bases: 7. Germline assignment: CDR1 MNHEY and CDR2 SMNVEV (reference sequence). The CDR3 region is CASSAGQDFTEAFF. The CDR3, as DNA: TGTGCCAGCAGTGCAGGACAGGACTTCACTGAAGCTTTCTTT.

This chain uses TRBV9 with TRBJ2-6, with D maybe TRBD1 (5 bases). The germline V gene encodes CDR1 SGDLS and CDR2 YYNGEE. This CDR3 is 15 amino acids long. V was trimmed by 4 bases and J by 0 bases, leaving 8 bases between them. This CDR3 is CASSTTGSGANVLTF. CDR3 nucleotide sequence: TGTGCCAGCAGCACAACAGGCTCTGGGGCCAACGTCCTGACTTTC.

The chain uses TRBV27 and TRBJ1-1; maybe TRBD1 (6 bases). The V end was cut by 8 bases, the J end by 0 bases, with 10 bases between. There are 13 residues in the CDR3. The germline V gene encodes CDR1 MNHEY and CDR2 SMNVEV (reference sequence). CDR3 in amino acids: CASLQGLNTEAFF. CDR3 in DNA: TGTGCCAGCCTACAGGGCTTGAACACTGAAGCTTTCTTT.

The chain links TRBV28 to TRBJ2-7; tentatively, D is TRBD2 (5 bases). The CDR3 covers 12 residues. Germline V gene data show CDR1 as MDHEN and CDR2 as SYDVKM. V gave up 10 bases and J gave up 1 base, with 11 bases separating them. The CDR3 protein is CATSEGSYEQYF. The CDR3 nucleotides read TGTGCCACCAGCGAGGGTTCCTACGAGCAGTACTTC.

In its sample, this clone was seen a few times. V and J are TRBV10-1 and TRBJ2-3, with 7 bases fitting TRBD2. Germline V gene lookup returns CDR1 WNHNN and CDR2 SYGVQD (reference sequence). This CDR3 contains 15 residues. The ends lost 4 bases at V and 3 bases at J; junction bases unmatched: 7. This CDR3 is CASSGLRELTDTQYF. CDR3 nucleotides: TGCGCCAGCAGTGGTCTGCGGGAGTTGACAGATACGCAGTATTTT.

The chain couples TRBV7-9 to TRBJ2-1; D uncertain. CDR1 is SEHNR and CDR2 is FQNEAQ in the germline V gene (reference sequence). This CDR3 is built from 19 residues. Trimming pared 5 bases from V and 0 bases from J, leaving 23 bases between. The CDR3 sequence: CASSPTSTLRLRSYNEQFF. Here the CDR3 DNA reads TGTGCCAGCAGCCCAACCTCCACCTTGCGGTTACGCTCCTACAATGAGCAGTTCTTC.

The V call is TRBV23-1, the J call TRBJ2-3; a weak D match, TRBD1 (6 bases). TRBV23-1 is flagged as an ORF with uncertain function. The CDR3 consists of 16 residues. Trimming took 4 bases from V and 2 from J, leaving 16 bases between them. CDR3 coding DNA: TGCGCCAGCAGTCCCCGCCGGGACACGTTCACAGATACGCAGTATTTT. Its protein is CASSPRRDTFTDTQYF.

In this sample, this clone turned up once. This chain joins TRBV2 and TRBJ2-3; D is perhaps TRBD1 (5 bases). Looked up from germline, CDR1 is SNHLY and CDR2 is FYNNEI. V was cut by 9 bases and J by 0 bases, with 13 bases left in between. This CDR3 is 14 amino acids long. CDR3 nucleotides: TGTGCCAGTTCGCAGGACACCAGCACAGATACGCAGTATTTT. Protein: CASSQDTSTDTQYF. Full variable domain (outside the CDR3, taken from reference TRBV2 and TRBJ2-3): EPEVTQTPSHQVTQMGQEVILRCVPISNHLYFYWYRQILGQKVEFLVSFYNNEISEKSEIFDDQFSVERPDGSNFTLKIRSTKLEDSAMYFCASSQDTSTDTQYFGPGTRLTVL.

This rearrangement joins TRBV27 to TRBJ2-1, with 9 positions matching TRBD1. This CDR3 contains 15 residues. Germline values: CDR1 MNHEY, CDR2 SMNVEV (reference sequence). J lost 5 bases, V lost 5 bases, and 7 bases had no gene match. Here the CDR3 reads CASSIDRGIHNEQFF. The CDR3 nucleotides read TGTGCCAGCAGTATCGACAGGGGGATACACAATGAGCAGTTCTTC.